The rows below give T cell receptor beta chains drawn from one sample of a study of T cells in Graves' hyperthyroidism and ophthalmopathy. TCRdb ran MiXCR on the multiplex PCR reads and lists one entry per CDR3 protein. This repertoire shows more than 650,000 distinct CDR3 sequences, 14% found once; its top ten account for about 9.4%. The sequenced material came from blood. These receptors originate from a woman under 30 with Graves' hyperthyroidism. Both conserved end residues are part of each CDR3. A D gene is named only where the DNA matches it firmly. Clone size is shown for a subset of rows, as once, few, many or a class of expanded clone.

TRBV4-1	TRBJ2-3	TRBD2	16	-	CASSQGLAGVLRAQYF	TGCGCCAGCAGCCAGGGACTAGCGGGGGTCCTCAGAGCGCAGTATTTT
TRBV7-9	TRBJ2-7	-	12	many	CASSLTLGEQYF	TGTGCCAGCAGCCTAACCCTGGGCGAGCAGTACTTC
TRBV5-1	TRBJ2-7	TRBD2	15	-	CASSLATSGAREQYF	TGCGCCAGCAGCTTGGCCACTAGCGGGGCGCGGGAGCAGTACTTC
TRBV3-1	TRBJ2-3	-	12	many	CASSQAGTKQYF	TGTGCCAGCAGCCAAGCGGGGACCAAACAGTATTTT
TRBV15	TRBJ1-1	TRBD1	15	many	CATSSLNHRGTEAFF	TGTGCCACCAGCAGCCTAAACCACAGGGGCACTGAAGCTTTCTTT
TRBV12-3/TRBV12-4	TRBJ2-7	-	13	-	CASSLRMAYEQYF	TGTGCCAGCAGTTTAAGGATGGCCTACGAGCAGTACTTC
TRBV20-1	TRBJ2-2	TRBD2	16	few	CSAKPSGRVNTGELFF	TGCAGTGCTAAGCCCAGCGGGAGGGTGAACACCGGGGAGCTGTTTTTT
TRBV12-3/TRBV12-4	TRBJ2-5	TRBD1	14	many	CASSSGQTQGTQYF	TGTGCCAGCAGTTCGGGACAGACCCAGGGGACCCAGTACTTC
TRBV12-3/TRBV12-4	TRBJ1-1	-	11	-	CASSLALEAFF	TGTGCCAGCAGTTTGGCACTCGAAGCTTTCTTT
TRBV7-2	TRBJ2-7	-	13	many	CASSLAPAREQYF	TGTGCCAGCAGCTTAGCGCCGGCGAGGGAGCAGTACTTC
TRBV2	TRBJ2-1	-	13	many	CASGGRAYNEQFF	TGTGCCAGCGGGGGACGGGCCTACAATGAGCAGTTCTTC
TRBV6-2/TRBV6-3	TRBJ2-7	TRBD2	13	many	CASRSAGVYEQYF	TGTGCCAGCAGGTCCGCGGGAGTCTACGAGCAGTACTTC
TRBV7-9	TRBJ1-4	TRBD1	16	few	CASSSPQQGAAEKLFF	TGTGCCAGCAGCTCCCCACAACAGGGGGCGGCTGAAAAACTGTTTTTT
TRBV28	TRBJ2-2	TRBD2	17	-	CASSSGTSGPNTGELFF	TGTGCCAGCAGTTCGGGGACTAGCGGGCCGAACACCGGGGAGCTGTTTTTT
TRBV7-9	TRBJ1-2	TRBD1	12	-	CASSVQGTGYTF	TGTGCCAGCAGCGTACAGGGGACTGGCTACACCTTC
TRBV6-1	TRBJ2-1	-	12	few	CASRAPYNEQFF	TGTGCCAGCAGAGCCCCCTACAATGAGCAGTTCTTC
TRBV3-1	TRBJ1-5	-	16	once	CASSQGDQVSNQPQHF	TGTGCCAGCAGCCAAGGGGACCAGGTCTCGAATCAGCCCCAGCATTTT
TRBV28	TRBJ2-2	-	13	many	CASIPRAYGELFF	TGTGCCAGCATCCCGCGGGCCTACGGGGAGCTGTTTTTT
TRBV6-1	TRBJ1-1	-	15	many	CASSEGSREFGEAFF	TGTGCCAGCAGTGAAGGTAGTAGAGAGTTCGGTGAAGCTTTCTTT
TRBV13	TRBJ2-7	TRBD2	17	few	CASSDPNSGSRRYEQYF	TGTGCCAGCAGCGATCCTAATAGCGGGAGTAGAAGGTACGAGCAGTACTTC
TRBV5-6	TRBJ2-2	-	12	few	CASSSSIGELFF	TGTGCCAGCAGCTCGTCGATCGGGGAGCTGTTTTTT
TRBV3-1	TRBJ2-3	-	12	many	CASSQIADTQYF	TGTGCCAGCAGCCAAATAGCGGATACGCAGTATTTT
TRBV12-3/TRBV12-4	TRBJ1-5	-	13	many	CASTKEVNQPQHF	TGTGCCAGCACCAAAGAAGTCAATCAGCCCCAGCATTTT
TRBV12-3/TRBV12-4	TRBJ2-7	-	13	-	CASSFGQFSEQYF	TGTGCCAGCAGTTTCGGACAGTTCTCCGAGCAGTACTTC